Shown below are 10 T cell receptor beta chains from a single sample sequenced in a study of blood T cell repertoires in COVID-19. Repertoires were generated with immunoSEQ multiplex PCR, while TCRdb's copy carries only in-frame clones and drops some. The sample includes 65,000 to 75,000 clones, roughly four fifths of them seen just once. Sequenced material: peripheral blood. These receptors all come from a woman over 75 with acute or convalescent COVID-19.

This clone was picked up a small number of times. The J gene is TRBJ1-3, the V gene TRBV4-1; D is undetermined. The CDR3 consists of 16 residues. Trimming removed 2 bases at V and 1 base at J, with 12 bases between. The germline gives CDR1 MGHRA, CDR2 YSYEKL. The CDR3 DNA reads TGCGCCAGCAGCCAATTGTGGTCCGAGTCTGGAAACACCATATATTTT. Encoded protein: CASSQLWSESGNTIYF.

The sample holds one count of this clone. V and J are TRBV6-5 and TRBJ1-2; 7 nucleotides align to TRBD1. Germline loops: CDR1 MNHEY, CDR2 SVGAGI. This CDR3 is 13 amino acids long. V lost 9 bases to trimming and J lost 4 bases; unmatched junction nucleotides: 8. The CDR3 is CASRQGEAYGYTF. The CDR3 DNA is TGTGCCAGTCGACAGGGTGAGGCCTATGGCTACACCTTC.

The chain is built from TRBV6-1 and TRBJ2-2, with a possible D match to TRBD1 (5 bases). The V gene lost 0 bases and the J gene lost 5 bases, with 7 bases spanning the gap. Germline CDR1 MNHNS, CDR2 SASEGT. The CDR3 spans 14 residues. The CDR3 spells CASSEAPGTGELFF. Written as DNA, the CDR3 is TGTGCCAGCAGTGAAGCACCAGGGACCGGGGAGCTGTTTTTT.

The chain joins TRBV5-1 to TRBJ2-5, with 15 nucleotides matching TRBD2. The CDR3 runs 17 residues. Per the germline V gene, CDR1 is SGHRS and CDR2 is YFSETQ. V dropped 0 bases and J dropped 4; count of bases not matched to a gene: 4. The CDR3 DNA follows: TGCGCCAGCAGCTTGGGGACTAGCGGGGGGGCCGGAGAGACCCAGTACTTC. Translation gives CASSLGTSGGAGETQYF.

This clone was observed a handful of times. The V call is TRBV2, the J call TRBJ2-1; a possible D gene is TRBD2 (6 bases). Trimming took off 5 bases at V and 8 bases at J, with 19 bases between the two ends. The CDR3 loop spans 15 amino acids. Germline CDR1 reads SNHLY; CDR2 reads FYNNEI. CDR3 amino acids: CASSRDFQGGHEQFF. The CDR3, as DNA: TGTGCCAGCAGTCGGGACTTCCAGGGTGGCCATGAGCAGTTCTTC. Full variable domain (missing parts from reference TRBV2 and TRBJ2-1): EPEVTQTPSHQVTQMGQEVILRCVPISNHLYFYWYRQILGQKVEFLVSFYNNEISEKSEIFDDQFSVERPDGSNFTLKIRSTKLEDSAMYFCASSRDFQGGHEQFFGPGTRLTVL.

The CDR3 nucleotides are TGTGCCAGCAGCTATGGGGGGACTAGCGTAAAAGAGACCCAGTACTTC. The encoded protein is CASSYGGTSVKETQYF. The J gene is TRBJ2-5, the V gene TRBV9; 10 bases align to TRBD2. Unmatched junction bases numbered 9, after V lost 4 bases and J lost 3 bases. The CDR3 loop spans 16 amino acids. CDR1 SGDLS and CDR2 YYNGEE come from the germline V gene.

The J gene is TRBJ2-4, the V gene TRBV19, with unresolved D. This CDR3 contains 16 residues. Trimming stripped 3 bases from V and 0 bases from J, with 12 bases between. Germline V gene sequence: CDR1 LNHDA, CDR2 SQIVND (reference sequence). CDR3 nucleotide sequence: TGTGCCAGTAGTATCGTAGCCGGAGCAGCCAAAAACATTCAGTACTTC. Translated, it gives CASSIVAGAAKNIQYF.

The chain uses TRBV30 and TRBJ1-5; D is unresolved. CDR1 GTSNPN and CDR2 SVGIG come from the germline V gene (reference sequence). V gave up 2 bases and J gave up 7 bases, with 12 bases separating them. CDR3 length: 13 residues. The CDR3 DNA reads TGTGCCTGGAGTAGCGGGATGGAACAGCCCCAGCATTTT. Amino acids: CAWSSGMEQPQHF. Variable domain in full (rest from reference TRBV30 and TRBJ1-5): SQTIHQWPATLVQPVGSPLSLECTVEGTSNPNLYWYRQAAGRGLQLLFYSVGIGQISSEVPQNLSASRPQDRQFILSSKKLLLSDSGFYLCAWSSGMEQPQHFGDGTRLSIL.

This clone appeared a single time. This chain uses TRBV6-2 or TRBV6-3 with TRBJ1-1; weak D call: TRBD1 (6 bases). Per the germline V gene, CDR1 is MNHEY and CDR2 is SVGEGT. CDR3 length equals 14 residues. Trimming took off 2 bases at V and 6 bases at J, with 13 bases between the two ends. The CDR3 reads CASSYTGQVAEAFF. The CDR3 nucleotides are TGTGCCAGCAGTTACACAGGGCAGGTCGCTGAAGCTTTCTTT.

This rearrangement joins TRBV28 to TRBJ1-6, with D perhaps TRBD1 (5 bases). CDR3 size: 16 residues. V lost 6 bases to trimming and J lost 7 bases, with 19 bases between them. Germline values: CDR1 MDHEN, CDR2 SYDVKM. This chain's CDR3 is CASRTPTGAINSPLHF. The CDR3 DNA reads TGTGCCAGCAGGACCCCCACTGGGGCCATAAATTCACCCCTCCACTTT.